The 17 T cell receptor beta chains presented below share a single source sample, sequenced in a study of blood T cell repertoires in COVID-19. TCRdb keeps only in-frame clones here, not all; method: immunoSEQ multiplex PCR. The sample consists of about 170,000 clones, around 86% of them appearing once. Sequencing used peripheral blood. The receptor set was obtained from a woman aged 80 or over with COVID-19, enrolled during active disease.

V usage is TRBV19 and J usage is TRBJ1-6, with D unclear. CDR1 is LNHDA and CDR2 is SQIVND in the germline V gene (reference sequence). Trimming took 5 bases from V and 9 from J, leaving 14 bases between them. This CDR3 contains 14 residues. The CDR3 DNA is TGTGCCAGTAGTCCTACGCCCCCTGGTTCACCCCTCCACTTT. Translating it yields CASSPTPPGSPLHF.

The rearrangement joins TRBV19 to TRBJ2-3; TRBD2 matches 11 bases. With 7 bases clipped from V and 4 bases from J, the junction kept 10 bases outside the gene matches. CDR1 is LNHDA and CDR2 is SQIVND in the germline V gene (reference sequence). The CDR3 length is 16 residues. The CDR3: CASKGTLAGGADTQYF. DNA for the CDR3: TGTGCCAGTAAGGGGACGTTAGCGGGAGGGGCAGATACGCAGTATTTT.

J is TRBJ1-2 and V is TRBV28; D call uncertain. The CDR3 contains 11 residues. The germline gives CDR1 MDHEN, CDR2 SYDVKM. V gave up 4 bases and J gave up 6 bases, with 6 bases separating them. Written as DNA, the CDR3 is TGTGCCAGCAGTTACATCCATGGCTACACCTTC. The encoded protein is CASSYIHGYTF.

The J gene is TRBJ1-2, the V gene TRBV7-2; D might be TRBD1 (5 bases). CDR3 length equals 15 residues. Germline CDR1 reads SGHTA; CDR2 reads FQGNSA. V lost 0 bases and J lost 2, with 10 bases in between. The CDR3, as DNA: TGTGCCAGCAGCTTAGCGGGGGGAGGGAACTATGGCTACACCTTC. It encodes CASSLAGGGNYGYTF.

The CDR3 spells CASSLPKTTIHTF. The CDR3 DNA sequence: TGTGCCAGCAGTTTACCCAAAACAACGATACACACCTTC. The chain is built from TRBV28 and TRBJ1-2; D is ambiguous. Trimming pared 2 bases from V and 12 bases from J, leaving 16 bases between. Germline V CDR1 and CDR2: MDHEN, SYDVKM. This CDR3 spans 13 amino acids.

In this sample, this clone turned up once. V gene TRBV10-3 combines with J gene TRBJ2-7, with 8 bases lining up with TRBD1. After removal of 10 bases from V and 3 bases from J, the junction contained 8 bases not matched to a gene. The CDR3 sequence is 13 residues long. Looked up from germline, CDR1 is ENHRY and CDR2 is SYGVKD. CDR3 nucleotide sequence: TGTGCCAACGGACAGGGATCGGTCTACGAGCAGTACTTC. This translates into CANGQGSVYEQYF.

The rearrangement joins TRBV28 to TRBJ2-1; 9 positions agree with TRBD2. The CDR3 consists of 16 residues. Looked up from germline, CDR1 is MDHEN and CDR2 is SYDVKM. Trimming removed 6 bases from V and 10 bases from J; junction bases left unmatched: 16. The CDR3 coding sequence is TGTGCCAGCAGCCGTGAAGGGAGCGGGAGGTTCTTGGAGCAGTTCTTC. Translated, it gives CASSREGSGRFLEQFF.

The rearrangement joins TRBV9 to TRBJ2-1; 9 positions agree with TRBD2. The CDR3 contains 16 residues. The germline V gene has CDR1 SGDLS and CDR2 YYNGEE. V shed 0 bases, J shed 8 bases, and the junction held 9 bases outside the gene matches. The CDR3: CASSVGLVAGADEQFF. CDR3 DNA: TGTGCCAGCAGCGTAGGTCTGGTAGCGGGAGCTGATGAGCAGTTCTTC.

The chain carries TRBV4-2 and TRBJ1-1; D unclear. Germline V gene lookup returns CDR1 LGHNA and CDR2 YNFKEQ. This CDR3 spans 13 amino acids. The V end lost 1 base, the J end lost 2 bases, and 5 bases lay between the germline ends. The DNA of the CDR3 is TGTGCCAGCAGCCAAGGAGTTAACACTGAAGCTTTCTTT. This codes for CASSQGVNTEAFF.

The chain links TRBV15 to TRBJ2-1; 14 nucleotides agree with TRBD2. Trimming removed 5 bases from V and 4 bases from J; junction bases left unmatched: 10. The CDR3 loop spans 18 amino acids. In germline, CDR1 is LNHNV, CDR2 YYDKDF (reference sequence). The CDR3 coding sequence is TGTGCCACCAGCGACGGGTCCGGGACTAGCGGGAGTTACAATGAGCAGTTCTTC. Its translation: CATSDGSGTSGSYNEQFF.

The CDR3 DNA sequence: TGTGCCAGCAGTTCAACGTTAGCTAACTATGGCTACACCTTC. Its protein is CASSSTLANYGYTF. The J gene is TRBJ1-2, the V gene TRBV28; D is unclear. V was pared by 4 bases and J by 0 bases, with 9 bases between. Germline CDR1 is MDHEN and CDR2 is SYDVKM. The CDR3 is 14 amino acids.

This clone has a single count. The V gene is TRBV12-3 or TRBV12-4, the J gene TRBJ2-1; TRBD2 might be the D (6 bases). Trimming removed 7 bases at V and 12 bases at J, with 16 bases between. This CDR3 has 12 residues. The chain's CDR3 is CASTLTSIRQFF. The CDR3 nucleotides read TGTGCCAGCACTCTGACTAGTATCCGGCAGTTCTTC.

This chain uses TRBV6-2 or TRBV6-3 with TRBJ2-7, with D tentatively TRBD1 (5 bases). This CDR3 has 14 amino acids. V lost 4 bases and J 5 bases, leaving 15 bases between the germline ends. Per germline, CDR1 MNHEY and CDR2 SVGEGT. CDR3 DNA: TGTGCCAGCAGTTTCCAGAACCAGGGCAACGAGCAGTACTTC. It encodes CASSFQNQGNEQYF.

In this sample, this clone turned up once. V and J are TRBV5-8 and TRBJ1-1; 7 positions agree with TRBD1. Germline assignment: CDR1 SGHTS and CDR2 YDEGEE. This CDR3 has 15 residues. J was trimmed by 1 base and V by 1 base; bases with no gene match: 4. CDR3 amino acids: CASSLFSGGNTEAFF. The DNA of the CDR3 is TGTGCCAGCAGCTTGTTCTCAGGGGGGAACACTGAAGCTTTCTTT.

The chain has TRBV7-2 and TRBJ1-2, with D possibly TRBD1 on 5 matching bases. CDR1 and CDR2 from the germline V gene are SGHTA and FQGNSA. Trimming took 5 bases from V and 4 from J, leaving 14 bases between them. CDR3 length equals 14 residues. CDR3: CASSARSGLYGYTF. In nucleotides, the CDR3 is TGTGCCAGCAGCGCCCGATCAGGGCTCTATGGCTACACCTTC.

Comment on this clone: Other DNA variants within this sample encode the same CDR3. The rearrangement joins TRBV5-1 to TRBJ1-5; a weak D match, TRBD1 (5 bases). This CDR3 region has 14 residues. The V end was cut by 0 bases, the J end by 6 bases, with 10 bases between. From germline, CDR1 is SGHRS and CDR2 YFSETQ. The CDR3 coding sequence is TGCGCCAGCAGCTTGGGGCAGGGAGGTCAGCCCCAGCATTTT. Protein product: CASSLGQGGQPQHF. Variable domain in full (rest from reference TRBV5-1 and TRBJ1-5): KAGVTQTPRYLIKTRGQQVTLSCSPISGHRSVSWYQQTPGQGLQFLFEYFSETQRNKGNFPGRFSGRQFSNSRSEMNVSTLELGDSALYLCASSLGQGGQPQHFGDGTRLSIL.

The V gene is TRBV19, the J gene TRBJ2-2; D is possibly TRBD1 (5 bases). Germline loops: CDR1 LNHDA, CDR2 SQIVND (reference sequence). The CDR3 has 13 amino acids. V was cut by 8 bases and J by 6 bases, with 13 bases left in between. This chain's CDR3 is CASSSGYPGELFF. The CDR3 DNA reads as TGTGCCAGTTCGTCAGGGTACCCCGGGGAGCTGTTTTTT.